This passage covers 12 T cell receptor beta chains from one sample sequenced in a study of response to subunit inactivated influenza vaccine. TCRdb re-analysed the RT-PCR reads in MiXCR, keeping a single row per CDR3 protein. This table has hundreds of thousands of distinct CDR3 sequences, less than 10% appearing once. The source material was PBMCs from blood, sampled less than 30 months after vaccination. These receptors were taken from a man in his fifties or sixties who received an inactivated influenza vaccine.

The V call is TRBV5-1, the J call TRBJ2-1, with TRBD2 matching over 10 bases. Trimming took 3 bases from V and 4 from J; bases not matched to a gene: 7. Germline lookup yields CDR1 SGHRS and CDR2 YFSETQ. The CDR3 covers 16 residues. The CDR3 region has the DNA TGCGCCAGCAGCTGGGCTGTAGCGGGAGGTTACAATGAGCAGTTCTTC. Translated: CASSWAVAGGYNEQFF.

This clonotype was recorded at least ten times. The rearrangement links TRBV29-1 to TRBJ1-2; weak D call: TRBD1 (6 bases). The CDR3 has 14 amino acids. Germline CDR1 SQVTM, CDR2 ANQGSEA. This chain's CDR3 is CRPMRGALDYGYTF. In DNA form, the CDR3 reads TGCAGACCTATGAGGGGGGCGCTTGACTATGGCTACACCTTC.

The genes are TRBV6-5 and TRBJ2-3; 12 nucleotides align to TRBD2. The length of the CDR3 is 16 residues. Per the germline V gene, CDR1 is MNHEY and CDR2 is SVGAGI. With V trimmed by 0 bases and J by 4 bases, 2 bases remained unmatched. The CDR3 reads CASSYSLAGGSDTQYF. The DNA of the CDR3 is TGTGCCAGCAGTTACTCACTAGCGGGAGGTTCAGATACGCAGTATTTT.

This rearrangement joins TRBV20-1 to TRBJ1-4; 9 nucleotides line up with TRBD1. V trimming: 2 bases; J trimming: 7 bases; junction bases outside the gene matches: 8. The CDR3 contains 15 residues. CDR1 and CDR2 (germline): DFQATT, SNEGSKA (reference sequence). The CDR3 loop is CSARSDRGGGEKLFF. CDR3 DNA: TGCAGTGCTAGATCTGACAGGGGGGGCGGTGAAAAACTGTTTTTT.

The count of this clonotype is one. The chain is built from TRBV28 and TRBJ1-3; D gene ambiguous. The CDR3 sequence is 15 residues long. Deletions cut 8 bases from V and 0 bases from J, with 14 bases between. Germline assignment: CDR1 MDHEN and CDR2 SYDVKM. The CDR3 DNA reads TGTGCCAGCTACCTTAGCGGGCGCTCTGGAAACACCATATATTTT. It is translated as CASYLSGRSGNTIYF.

The chain recombines TRBV20-1 with TRBJ2-1; 8 bases fit TRBD2. Germline loops: CDR1 DFQATT, CDR2 SNEGSKA (reference sequence). Unmatched junction bases numbered 11, after V lost 4 bases and J lost 0 bases. The length of the CDR3 is 17 residues. The CDR3 reads CSAKTSGAGLSYNEQFF. In nucleotides, the CDR3 is TGCAGTGCTAAAACTAGCGGAGCCGGTCTCTCCTACAATGAGCAGTTCTTC.

This clonotype was observed a few times. The V gene is TRBV10-3, the J gene TRBJ1-1; perhaps TRBD1 as D (6 bases). There are 14 residues in the CDR3. Trimming removed 6 bases from V and 3 bases from J, with 14 bases in between. The germline V gene encodes CDR1 ENHRY and CDR2 SYGVKD. The CDR3 bases are TGTGCCATCAGCACAACAGGGACGGACACTGAAGCTTTCTTT. It encodes CAISTTGTDTEAFF.

This clonotype was observed once. The V and J genes are TRBV18 and TRBJ2-7, with 7 bases lining up with TRBD1. This CDR3 is 15 amino acids long. V trimming: 5 bases; J trimming: 3 bases; junction bases outside the gene matches: 10. CDR1 and CDR2 from the germline V gene are KGHSH and LQKENI. CDR3 loop: CASSEKQGPFYEQYF. The CDR3 coding sequence is TGTGCCAGCTCAGAGAAACAGGGGCCCTTCTACGAGCAGTACTTC.

This clonotype was picked up a small number of times. V usage is TRBV4-2 and J usage is TRBJ2-1, with a tentative D call TRBD1 (5 bases). CDR1 LGHNA and CDR2 YNFKEQ come from the germline V gene. Trimming removed 3 bases at V and 1 base at J, with 10 bases between. This CDR3 region has 15 residues. As DNA, the CDR3 is TGTGCCAGCAGCCAGCCCCAGGGATCCTACAATGAGCAGTTCTTC. Translating it yields CASSQPQGSYNEQFF.

The chain has TRBV7-8 and TRBJ2-3, with 10 nucleotides matching TRBD2. The CDR3 is 15 amino acids. J was trimmed by 7 bases and V by 5 bases; bases with no gene match: 9. Germline V gene sequence: CDR1 SGHVS, CDR2 FQNEAQ. The CDR3 loop reads CASSPGAGGPHTQYF. The CDR3 region has the DNA TGTGCCAGCAGCCCGGGAGCGGGGGGGCCTCATACGCAGTATTTT.

This clonotype was seen only a few times. J is TRBJ2-7 and V is TRBV11-2; a weak D match, TRBD2 (6 bases). V lost 0 bases to trimming and J lost 3 bases, with 24 bases between them. The germline gives CDR1 SGHAT, CDR2 FQNNGV. This CDR3 contains 19 residues. This chain's CDR3 is CASSLDFMHRGIKFYEQYF. CDR3 nucleotides: TGTGCCAGCAGCTTAGACTTTATGCATCGGGGGATAAAATTCTACGAGCAGTACTTC.

The chain links TRBV10-3 to TRBJ2-1, with 10 bases matching TRBD1. There are 18 residues in the CDR3. The ends lost 6 bases at V and 2 bases at J; junction bases unmatched: 13. Germline V gives CDR1 ENHRY, CDR2 SYGVKD. The CDR3 DNA reads as TGTGCCATCAGGGCGGGACAGGGGCGCTCCCTCACCTACAATGAGCAGTTCTTC. This codes for CAIRAGQGRSLTYNEQFF.